The 14 T cell receptor beta chains listed next were all sequenced from one sample in a study of T cells after yellow fever vaccination. TCRdb redid the calling of the 5' RACE reads with MiXCR, one entry per CDR3 protein. In the table there are about 550,000 distinct CDR3 sequences, 15% to 20% of which are singletons. Sample: PBMCs, taken 15 days after the yellow fever booster vaccination. Receptor source: a man aged 30 to 45 who received the YFV17D yellow fever vaccine.

The chain links TRBV3-1 to TRBJ2-3; 11 bases agree with TRBD2. V lost 2 bases and J lost 6; bases outside the gene matches: 13. Germline V CDR1 and CDR2: LGHDT, YNNKEL (reference sequence). This CDR3 contains 18 residues. CDR3 in DNA: TGTGCCAGCAGCCAATCCTCCGGGACTAGCGGTATTTCGGATACGCAGTATTTT. Its protein is CASSQSSGTSGISDTQYF.

About this clonotype: Its ends do not fully match the called genes, so a read error is possible. The V and J genes are TRBV7-3 and TRBJ2-2, with D maybe TRBD2 (6 bases). The CDR3 is 16 residues long. Per the germline V gene, CDR1 is SGHTA and CDR2 is FQGTGA. This CDR3 is CAGSQRRGANTGELFF. CDR3 nucleotide sequence: TGTGCCGGCAGCCAGAGGAGGGGCGCGAACACCGGGGAGCTGTTTTTT.

This clonotype came up a few times. V and J are TRBV7-8 and TRBJ2-5; 14 nucleotides match TRBD2. Per germline, CDR1 SGHVS and CDR2 FQNEAQ. This CDR3 comprises 18 residues. The J segment lost 5 bases and the V segment lost 2 bases, leaving 10 bases of the junction unmatched. CDR3 nucleotides: TGTGCCAGCAGCTTATGGGGGACTAGCGGGAGCTCGGGCGAGACCCAGTACTTC. This gives the protein CASSLWGTSGSSGETQYF.

This sequence joins TRBV20-1 and TRBJ2-1; 7 nucleotides match TRBD1. This CDR3 region has 13 residues. CDR1 and CDR2 (germline): DFQATT, SNEGSKA (reference sequence). V dropped 3 bases and J dropped 2; count of bases not matched to a gene: 1. The CDR3 DNA reads as TGCAGTGCTAGGCAGGGGGCCTACAATGAGCAGTTCTTC. Its translation is CSARQGAYNEQFF.

This clonotype has just a few counts. This chain connects TRBV3-1 to TRBJ2-7; no firm D call. V was pared by 2 bases and J by 0 bases, with 14 bases between. This CDR3 contains 16 residues. CDR1 and CDR2 from the germline V gene are LGHDT and YNNKEL (reference sequence). The CDR3 region has the DNA TGTGCCAGCAGCCAATCCCCCTCGGCCGTCTCCTACGAGCAGTACTTC. It codes for CASSQSPSAVSYEQYF.

Only a few counts were recorded for this clonotype. The gene calls are TRBV20-1 and TRBJ2-1; the D gene is possibly TRBD2 (6 bases). V lost 5 bases to trimming and J lost 0 bases, with 11 bases between them. This CDR3 comprises 14 residues. Germline CDR1 and CDR2: DFQATT and SNEGSKA (reference sequence). The CDR3 loop is CSAVRDSSYNEQFF. For the CDR3, the DNA is TGCAGTGCTGTCCGGGACTCCTCCTACAATGAGCAGTTCTTC.

The chain employs TRBV27 and TRBJ1-4, with D possibly matching TRBD1 (5 bases). Germline values: CDR1 MNHEY, CDR2 SMNVEV (reference sequence). The V gene lost 4 bases and the J gene lost 6 bases, with 12 bases spanning the gap. The CDR3 consists of 14 residues. This chain's CDR3 is CASSSAGLDEKLFF. The CDR3, as DNA: TGTGCCAGCAGTTCAGCGGGGCTCGATGAAAAACTGTTTTTT.

This clonotype was found a few times. The chain combines TRBV12-3 or TRBV12-4 with TRBJ1-6; 8 nucleotides align to TRBD1. CDR3 length equals 14 residues. After removal of 6 bases from V and 7 bases from J, the junction contained 5 bases not matched to a gene. This chain's CDR3 is CASRSTGVNSPLHF. The CDR3 region has the DNA TGTGCCAGCAGGTCGACAGGGGTGAATTCACCCCTCCACTTT.

J is TRBJ2-7 and V is TRBV18; unclear D gene. This CDR3 region has 12 residues. V dropped 2 bases and J dropped 3 bases, with 5 bases sitting between them. Per germline, CDR1 KGHSH and CDR2 LQKENI. CDR3 sequence: CASSPKNYEQYF. In DNA form, the CDR3 reads TGTGCCAGCTCACCAAAGAACTACGAGCAGTACTTC. Based on the CDR3 plus reference TRBV18 and TRBJ2-7, the full variable domain is NAGVMQNPRHLVRRRGQEARLRCSPMKGHSHVYWYRQLPEEGLKFMVYLQKENIIDESGMPKERFSAEFPKEGPSILRIQQVVRGDSAAYFCASSPKNYEQYFGPGTRLTVT.

A few counts support this clonotype. The genes are TRBV29-1 and TRBJ2-7; TRBD1 matches at 8 bases. The CDR3 is 13 amino acids. The germline CDR1 and CDR2 sequences are SQVTM and ANQGSEA. The J segment lost 0 bases and the V segment lost 6 bases, leaving 4 bases of the junction unmatched. The CDR3 DNA sequence: TGCAGCGTGCGACAGGGGCACTCCTACGAGCAGTACTTC. Residues: CSVRQGHSYEQYF.

Only a few counts were recorded for this clonotype. V gene TRBV5-1 combines with J gene TRBJ2-5, with 7 positions matching TRBD1. CDR1 and CDR2 from the germline V gene are SGHRS and YFSETQ. CDR3 length equals 14 residues. With V trimmed by 4 bases and J by 2 bases, 5 bases remained unmatched. CDR3 loop: CASSETGIQETQYF. The CDR3 nucleotides read TGCGCCAGCAGCGAGACAGGGATACAAGAGACCCAGTACTTC.

V gene TRBV20-1 combines with J gene TRBJ2-5; 9 bases agree with TRBD1. V trimming: 1 base; J trimming: 3 bases; junction bases outside the gene matches: 6. Germline V gene sequence: CDR1 DFQATT, CDR2 SNEGSKA (reference sequence). This CDR3 region has 15 residues. The CDR3, as DNA: TGCAGTGCTAGAGCTCTCGACAGGGGGAAAGAGACCCAGTACTTC. This gives the protein CSARALDRGKETQYF.

This clonotype was seen a handful of times. The chain links TRBV6-5 to TRBJ1-5; D call uncertain. Germline CDR1 and CDR2: MNHEY and SVGAGI. V dropped 2 bases and J dropped 1 base, with 6 bases sitting between them. This CDR3 comprises 14 residues. This CDR3 reads CASSYRESNQPQHF. CDR3 coding DNA: TGTGCCAGCAGTTACAGGGAAAGCAATCAGCCCCAGCATTTT.

The rearrangement links TRBV5-1 to TRBJ1-4; perhaps TRBD1 as D (6 bases). The ends were cut back, 5 bases at V and 7 bases at J, with 15 bases in the middle. Germline V gene sequence: CDR1 SGHRS, CDR2 YFSETQ. This CDR3 spans 14 amino acids. CDR3 coding DNA: TGCGCCAGCAGAGCAGGGGACTACCGTGAAAAACTGTTTTTT. Translating it yields CASRAGDYREKLFF.